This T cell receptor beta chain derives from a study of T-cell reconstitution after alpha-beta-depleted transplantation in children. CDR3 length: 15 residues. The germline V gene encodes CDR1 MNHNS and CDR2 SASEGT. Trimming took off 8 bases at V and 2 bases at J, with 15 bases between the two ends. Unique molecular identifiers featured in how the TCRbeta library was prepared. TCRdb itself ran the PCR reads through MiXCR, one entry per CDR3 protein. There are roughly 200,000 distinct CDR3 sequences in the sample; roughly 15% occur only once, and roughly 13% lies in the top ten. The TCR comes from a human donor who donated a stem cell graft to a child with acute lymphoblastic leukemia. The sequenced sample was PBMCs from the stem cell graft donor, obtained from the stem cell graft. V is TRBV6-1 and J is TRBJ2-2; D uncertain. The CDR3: CASARPVYNTGELFF. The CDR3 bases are TGTGCCAGCGCGAGGCCCGTATACAACACCGGGGAGCTGTTTTTT.